This is a list of T cell receptor beta chains from one sample in a study of shared clonotypes between healthy human individuals. Produced via immunoSEQ multiplex PCR; TCRdb's table is partial and in-frame only. The sample includes just over 2,000,000 clones, about 95% seen only once; the top ten take around 1.1%. Material for sequencing was naive CD8+ T cells sorted from blood. These receptors all come from a young man in good health. Each CDR3 is given with its conserved first and last residue. Fields, in order: clone size, V gene, J gene, D gene, CDR3 DNA, CDR3 protein. D genes are given only for firm matches. For some rows the clone size is stated as once, few or many, or as a class when expanded; others skip it.

.,TRBV27,TRBJ1-1,TRBD1,TGTGCCAGTTCACAGGGGATGAACACTGAAGCTTTCTTT,CASSQGMNTEAFF
.,TRBV19,TRBJ1-2,TRBD1,TGTGCCAGTAGTATGGTGACAGGGAGTACCTATGGCTACACCTTC,CASSMVTGSTYGYTF
.,TRBV6-5,TRBJ1-2,TRBD1,TGTGCCAGCAGTCCCCTCCCTCTAGGGGGCAATGGCTACACCTTC,CASSPLPLGGNGYTF
.,TRBV27,TRBJ2-7,.,TGTGCCAGCAGTTCGAGACCAGACGGGGAGCAGTACTTC,CASSSRPDGEQYF
.,TRBV5-5,TRBJ2-7,.,TGTGCCAGCACCTTTAGTCAGGGGTCCTACGAGCAGTACTTC,CASTFSQGSYEQYF
once,TRBV29-1,TRBJ2-1,.,TGCAGCGTTGACGGACGGGCCCATACAGGGGAGCAGTTCTTC,CSVDGRAHTGEQFF
once,TRBV27,TRBJ2-7,TRBD2,TGTGCCAGCGGTACGGGGGGGCTTTACGAGCAGTACTTC,CASGTGGLYEQYF
.,TRBV30,TRBJ2-7,.,TGTGCCTGGGGGGACCCCTACGAGCAGTACTTC,CAWGDPYEQYF
.,TRBV27,TRBJ1-2,TRBD1,TGTGCCAGCAGTTTAGGACAGGGTAACTATGGCTACACCTTC,CASSLGQGNYGYTF
.,TRBV13,TRBJ1-2,TRBD1,TGTGCCAGCAGGGAACTGTCCGGGACAGGGGCTAACTATGGCTACACCTTC,CASRELSGTGANYGYTF
.,TRBV9,TRBJ2-7,TRBD1,TGTGCCAGCAGCGAGGGGGCCATGGGAACGTGGTACGAGCAGTACTTC,CASSEGAMGTWYEQYF
.,TRBV27,TRBJ2-1,.,TGTGCCAGCAGTTTGCTGGGGGACAATGAGCAGTTCTTC,CASSLLGDNEQFF
.,TRBV13,TRBJ2-5,.,TGTGCCAGCAGCTCCCACCGGGAAGTTGAGCAAGAGACCCAGTACTTC,CASSSHREVEQETQYF
.,TRBV25-1,TRBJ1-1,.,TGTGCCAGCAGTGATGGGACTTACAGCCGCTATCCGAACACTGAAGCTTTCTTT,CASSDGTYSRYPNTEAFF
.,TRBV6-5,TRBJ2-3,TRBD2,TGTGCCAGCAGTTACCTTAGCGGGGGGAGCACAGATACGCAGTATTTT,CASSYLSGGSTDTQYF
.,TRBV6-1,TRBJ2-3,TRBD2,TGTGCCAGCAGTGAATTGTTAGCGGGGGACACAGATACGCAGTATTTT,CASSELLAGDTDTQYF
.,TRBV10-1,TRBJ2-3,.,TGCGCCAGCAGTGAGGGGCCCTGGGCAGATACGCAGTATTTT,CASSEGPWADTQYF